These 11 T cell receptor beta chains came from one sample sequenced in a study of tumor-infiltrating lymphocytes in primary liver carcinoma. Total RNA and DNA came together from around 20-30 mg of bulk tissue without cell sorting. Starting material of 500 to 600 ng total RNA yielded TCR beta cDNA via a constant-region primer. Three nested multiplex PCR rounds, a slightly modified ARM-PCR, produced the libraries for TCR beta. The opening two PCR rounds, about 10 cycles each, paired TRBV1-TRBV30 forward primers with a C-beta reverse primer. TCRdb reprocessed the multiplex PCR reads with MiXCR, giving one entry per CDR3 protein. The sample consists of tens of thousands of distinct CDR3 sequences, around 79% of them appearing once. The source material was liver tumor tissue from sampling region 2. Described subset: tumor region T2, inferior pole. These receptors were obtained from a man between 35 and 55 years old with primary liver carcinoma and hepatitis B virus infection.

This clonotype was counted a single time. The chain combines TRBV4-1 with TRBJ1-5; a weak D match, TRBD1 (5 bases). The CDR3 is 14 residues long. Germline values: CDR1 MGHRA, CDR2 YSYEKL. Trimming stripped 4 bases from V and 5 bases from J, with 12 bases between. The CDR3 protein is CASSRRTWDQPQHF. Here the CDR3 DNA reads TGCGCCAGCAGCCGGAGGACATGGGATCAGCCCCAGCATTTT.

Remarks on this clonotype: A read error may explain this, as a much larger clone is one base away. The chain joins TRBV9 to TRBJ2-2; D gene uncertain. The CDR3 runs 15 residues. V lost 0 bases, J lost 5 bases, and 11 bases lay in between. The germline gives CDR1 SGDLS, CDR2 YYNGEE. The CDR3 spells CASSVVGERTGELFF. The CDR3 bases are TGTGCCAGCAGCGTAGTCGGAGAGAGGACCGGGGAGCTGTTTTTT.

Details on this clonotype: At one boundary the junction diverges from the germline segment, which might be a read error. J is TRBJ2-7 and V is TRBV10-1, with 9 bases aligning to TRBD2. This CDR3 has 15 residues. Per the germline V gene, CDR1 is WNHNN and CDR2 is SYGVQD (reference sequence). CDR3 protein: CASSPGTSRNYKQYF. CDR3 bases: TGCGCCAGCAGCCCCGGGACTAGCAGGAACTACAAGCAGTACTTC.

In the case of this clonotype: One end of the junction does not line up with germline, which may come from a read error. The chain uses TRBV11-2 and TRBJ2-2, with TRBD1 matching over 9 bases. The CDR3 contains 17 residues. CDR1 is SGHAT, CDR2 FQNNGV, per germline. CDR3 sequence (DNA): TGTGCCAGCATCTTTAATCGGGACAGGGTCGGCACCGGGGAGCTGTCTTTT. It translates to CASIFNRDRVGTGELSF.

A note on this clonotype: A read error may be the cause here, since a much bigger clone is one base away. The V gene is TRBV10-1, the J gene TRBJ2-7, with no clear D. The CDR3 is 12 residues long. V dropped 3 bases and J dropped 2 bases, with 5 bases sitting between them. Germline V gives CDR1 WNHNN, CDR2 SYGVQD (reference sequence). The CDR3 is CASSDLPYEQYF. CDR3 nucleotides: TGCGCCAGCAGTGATTTACCCTACGAGCAGTACTTC.

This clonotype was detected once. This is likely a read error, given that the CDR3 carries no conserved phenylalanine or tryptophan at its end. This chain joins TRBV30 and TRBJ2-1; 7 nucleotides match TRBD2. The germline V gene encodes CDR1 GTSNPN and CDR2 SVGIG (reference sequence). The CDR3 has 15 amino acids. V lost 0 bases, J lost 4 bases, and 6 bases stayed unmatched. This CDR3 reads CAWSVAGRDYNEQFL. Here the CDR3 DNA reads TGTGCCTGGAGTGTAGCGGGGAGGGATTACAATGAGCAGTTCTTA.

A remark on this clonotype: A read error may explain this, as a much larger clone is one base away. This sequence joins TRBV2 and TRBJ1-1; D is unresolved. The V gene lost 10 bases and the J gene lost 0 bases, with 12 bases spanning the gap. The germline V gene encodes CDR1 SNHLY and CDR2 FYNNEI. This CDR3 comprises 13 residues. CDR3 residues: CANIANLNTEAFF. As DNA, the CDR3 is TGTGCCAACATTGCCAATTTGAACACTGAAGCTTTCTTT.

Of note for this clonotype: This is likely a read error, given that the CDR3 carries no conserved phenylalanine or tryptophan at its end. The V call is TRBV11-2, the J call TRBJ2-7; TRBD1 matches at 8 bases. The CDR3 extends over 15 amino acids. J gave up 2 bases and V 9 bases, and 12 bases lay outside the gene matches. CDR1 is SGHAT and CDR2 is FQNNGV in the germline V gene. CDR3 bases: TGTGCCAGTAGTTTAGGCAGGGGGCTTACCTACGAGCAGTACTCC. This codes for CASSLGRGLTYEQYS.

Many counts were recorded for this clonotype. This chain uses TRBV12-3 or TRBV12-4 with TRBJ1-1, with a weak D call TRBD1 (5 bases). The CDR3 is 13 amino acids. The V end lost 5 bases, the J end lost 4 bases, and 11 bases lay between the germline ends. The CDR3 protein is CASSPWDRTEAFF. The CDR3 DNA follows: TGTGCCAGCAGTCCCTGGGACCGCACTGAAGCTTTCTTT.

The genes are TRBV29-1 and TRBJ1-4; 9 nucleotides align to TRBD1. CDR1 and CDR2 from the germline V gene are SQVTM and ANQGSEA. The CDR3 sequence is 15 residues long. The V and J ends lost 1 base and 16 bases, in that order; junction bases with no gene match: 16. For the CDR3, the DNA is TGCAGCGTTGAAGCCCTGGGACAGGGTGATGAAAGACCGTTTTTT. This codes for CSVEALGQGDERPFF.

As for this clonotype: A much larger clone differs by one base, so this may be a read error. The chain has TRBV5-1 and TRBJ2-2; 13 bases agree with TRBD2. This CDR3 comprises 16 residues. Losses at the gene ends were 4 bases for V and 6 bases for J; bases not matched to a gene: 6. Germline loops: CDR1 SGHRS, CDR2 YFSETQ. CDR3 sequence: CASSRGLAGMSGELFF. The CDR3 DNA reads TGCGCCAGCAGCAGGGGACTAGCGGGAATGTCCGGGGAGCTGTTTTTT.